A selection of T cell receptor beta chains follows, all from one sample in a study of control samples from healthy donors and cancer patients. TCRdb keeps only in-frame clones here, not all; method: immunoSEQ multiplex PCR. The sample shows 150,000 to 200,000 clones, roughly 91% of them seen only once. The sequenced sample consisted of blood. These receptors all come from a woman between 25 and 40 years old in good health. The CDR3 runs from the conserved cysteine through the conserved F or W. Fields, in order: J gene, D gene, CDR3 length, V gene, CDR3 DNA, CDR3 protein. The D gene is left open where the match is weak.

TRBJ1-5 | - | 14 | TRBV30 | TGTGCCTGGAGTGTGGGGCTGCGCAATCAGCCCCAGCATTTT | CAWSVGLRNQPQHF
TRBJ1-2 | TRBD1 | 12 | TRBV29-1 | TGCAGCGTACGGGGACAGGGTCATGGCTACACCTTC | CSVRGQGHGYTF
TRBJ2-2 | TRBD1 | 14 | TRBV28 | TGTGCCAGCCTAAAGGTCAGGGGGACCGGGGAGCTGTTTTTT | CASLKVRGTGELFF
TRBJ1-2 | - | 16 | TRBV6-5 | TGTGCCAGCAGTTACTCGAAGACGGGCCGGGGCTATGGCTACACCTTC | CASSYSKTGRGYGYTF
TRBJ1-5 | - | 15 | TRBV2 | TGTGCCAGCAGAGGTGACAGTCATAGCAATCAGCCCCAGCATTTT | CASRGDSHSNQPQHF
TRBJ1-2 | TRBD1 | 13 | TRBV18 | TGTGCCAGCTCACCCGGACAGGGGGATGGCTACACCTTC | CASSPGQGDGYTF
TRBJ1-1 | - | 15 | TRBV9 | TGTGCCAGCAGCGTAGCTACAGGGAGGTACACTGAAGCTTTCTTT | CASSVATGRYTEAFF
TRBJ1-1 | TRBD1 | 13 | TRBV7-3 | TGTGCCAGCAGCCGACAGGGGAACACTGAAGCTTTCTTT | CASSRQGNTEAFF
TRBJ2-7 | - | 12 | TRBV6-1 | TGTGCCAGCAGTGACCCAGGGTACGAGCAGTACTTC | CASSDPGYEQYF
TRBJ1-1 | TRBD1 | 18 | TRBV27 | TGTGCCAGCAGTCCCGGACAGGGAATGCGAGTAGGTCGGTTTGAAGCTTTCTTT | CASSPGQGMRVGRFEAFF
TRBJ1-1 | - | 13 | TRBV29-1 | TGCAGCGTTGAAAGGCAGGGGTACACTGAAGCTTTCTTT | CSVERQGYTEAFF
TRBJ2-1 | TRBD1 | 14 | TRBV18 | TGTGCCAGCTCACTTGCGACAGGGGTAAATGAGCAGTTCTTC | CASSLATGVNEQFF
TRBJ2-7 | - | 15 | TRBV11-2 | TGTGCCAGCAGCATTGCAGGGACGAGCTCCTACGAGCAGTACTTC | CASSIAGTSSYEQYF
TRBJ1-4 | - | 15 | TRBV5-1 | TGCGCCAGCAGCTTGGGGTTGGTCACTAATGAAAAACTGTTTTTT | CASSLGLVTNEKLFF
TRBJ1-6 | - | 14 | TRBV11-2 | TGTGCCAGCAGCCCAAACAGGGTCGGGTCACCCCTCCACTTT | CASSPNRVGSPLHF
TRBJ1-1 | - | 14 | TRBV6-1 | TGTGCCAGCAGTGAATGGCAGGGTGACACTGAAGCTTTCTTT | CASSEWQGDTEAFF
TRBJ2-1 | - | 14 | TRBV6-1 | TGTGCCAGCAGTAGTCCCAGCTCCTACAATGAGCAGTTCTTC | CASSSPSSYNEQFF
TRBJ1-2 | TRBD1 | 13 | TRBV18 | TGTGCCAGCTCACCAGGACAGGGTGTAGGCTACACCTTC | CASSPGQGVGYTF
TRBJ2-2 | TRBD2 | 16 | TRBV18 | TGTGCCAGCTCACCACGGGATAGCGGGAGGACCGGGGAGCTGTTTTTT | CASSPRDSGRTGELFF
TRBJ2-3 | - | 15 | TRBV7-2 | TGTGCCAGCAGCTTATCGGGAGTCTTAGCAGATACGCAGTATTTT | CASSLSGVLADTQYF
TRBJ1-2 | - | 14 | TRBV28 | TGTGCCAGCAGTTTACAGGGCCCTAACTATGGCTACACCTTC | CASSLQGPNYGYTF
TRBJ1-1 | TRBD1 | 13 | TRBV11-2 | TGTGCCAGCAGCTTACAGGGGGTCACTGAAGCTTTCTTT | CASSLQGVTEAFF
TRBJ2-2 | - | 12 | TRBV7-3 | TGTGCCAGCAGCTTCTCGTCCGGGGAGCTGTTTTTT | CASSFSSGELFF
TRBJ2-3 | TRBD1 | 16 | TRBV7-6 | TGTGCCAGCAGCTTAGGTGGGGCAGGGGGCCGAGATACGCAGTATTTT | CASSLGGAGGRDTQYF
TRBJ1-1 | - | 11 | TRBV7-8 | TGTGCCAGCAGCTTGAACACTGAAGCTTTCTTT | CASSLNTEAFF
TRBJ2-2 | - | 13 | TRBV7-9 | TGTGCCAGCAGCTACTCAGGGGTCGGGGAGCTGTTTTTT | CASSYSGVGELFF
TRBJ1-2 | - | 14 | TRBV6-1 | TGTGCCAGCAGTGAAAGAGGAGGGCACTATGGCTACACCTTC | CASSERGGHYGYTF
TRBJ2-5 | - | 19 | TRBV6-1 | TGTGCCAGCAGTGAAGTGCAGGCAGGGTATGGGAGCCCCCAAGAGACCCAGTACTTC | CASSEVQAGYGSPQETQYF
TRBJ1-1 | - | 15 | TRBV11-2 | TGTGCCAGCAGCTTAGGATATACAGCGAACACTGAAGCTTTCTTT | CASSLGYTANTEAFF
TRBJ2-1 | - | 16 | TRBV27 | TGTGCCAGCAGTTTAGAGTGGGGGAACCCCTACAATGAGCAGTTCTTC | CASSLEWGNPYNEQFF
TRBJ2-1 | - | 13 | TRBV10-1 | TGCGCCAGCAGTGAGTACGGATACAATGAGCAGTTCTTC | CASSEYGYNEQFF
TRBJ1-1 | - | 13 | TRBV12-3/TRBV12-4 | TGTGCCAGCAGTCGCCCCATGAACACTGAAGCTTTCTTT | CASSRPMNTEAFF
TRBJ1-6 | - | 15 | TRBV4-2 | TGTGCCAGCAGCAACACGGACGGATATAATTCACCCCTCCACTTT | CASSNTDGYNSPLHF
TRBJ1-5 | - | 15 | TRBV7-8 | TGTGCCAGCAGCCTGCTGGGTATAAGCAATCAGCCCCAGCATTTT | CASSLLGISNQPQHF
TRBJ1-5 | - | 14 | TRBV27 | TGTGCCAGCAGTTTAGGGCAGGACTATCAGCCCCAGCATTTT | CASSLGQDYQPQHF
TRBJ1-3 | - | 14 | TRBV5-1 | TGCGCCAGCAGCCCCGGGGGGCGCGGAAACACCATATATTTT | CASSPGGRGNTIYF
TRBJ1-3 | - | 17 | TRBV11-2 | TGTGCCAGCAGCCTATCCGGACGGGAGAGCTCTGGAAACACCATATATTTT | CASSLSGRESSGNTIYF
TRBJ2-1 | TRBD1 | 16 | TRBV24-1 | TGTGCCACCAGTGAGGCCGGGACAGGGTCCTACAATGAGCAGTTCTTC | CATSEAGTGSYNEQFF
TRBJ2-5 | - | 14 | TRBV5-4 | TGTGCCAGCAGCCCCGGGACGGCCCAAGAGACCCAGTACTTC | CASSPGTAQETQYF
TRBJ1-2 | TRBD1 | 14 | TRBV6-5 | TGTGCCAGCAGTCACCCGGGACAGGGTTATGGCTACACCTTC | CASSHPGQGYGYTF